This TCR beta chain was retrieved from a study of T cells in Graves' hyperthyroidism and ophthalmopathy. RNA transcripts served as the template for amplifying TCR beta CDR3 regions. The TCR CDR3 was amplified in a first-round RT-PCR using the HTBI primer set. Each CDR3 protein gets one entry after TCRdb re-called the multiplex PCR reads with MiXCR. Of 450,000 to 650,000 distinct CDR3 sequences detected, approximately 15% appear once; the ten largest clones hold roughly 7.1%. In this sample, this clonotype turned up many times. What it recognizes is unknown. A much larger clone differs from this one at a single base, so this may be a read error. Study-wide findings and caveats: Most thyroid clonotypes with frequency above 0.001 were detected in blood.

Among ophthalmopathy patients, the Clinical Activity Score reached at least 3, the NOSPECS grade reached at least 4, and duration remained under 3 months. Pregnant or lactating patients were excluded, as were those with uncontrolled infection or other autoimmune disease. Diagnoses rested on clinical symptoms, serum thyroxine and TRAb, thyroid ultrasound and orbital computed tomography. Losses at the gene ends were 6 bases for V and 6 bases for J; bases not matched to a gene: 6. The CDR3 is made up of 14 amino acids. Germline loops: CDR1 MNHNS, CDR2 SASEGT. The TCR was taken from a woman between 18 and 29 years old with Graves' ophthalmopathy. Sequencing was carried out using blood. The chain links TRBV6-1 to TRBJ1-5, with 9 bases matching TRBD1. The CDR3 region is CASSPGQGSQPQHF. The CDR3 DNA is TGTGCCAGCAGCCCGGGACAGGGAAGTCAGCCCCAGCATTTT.